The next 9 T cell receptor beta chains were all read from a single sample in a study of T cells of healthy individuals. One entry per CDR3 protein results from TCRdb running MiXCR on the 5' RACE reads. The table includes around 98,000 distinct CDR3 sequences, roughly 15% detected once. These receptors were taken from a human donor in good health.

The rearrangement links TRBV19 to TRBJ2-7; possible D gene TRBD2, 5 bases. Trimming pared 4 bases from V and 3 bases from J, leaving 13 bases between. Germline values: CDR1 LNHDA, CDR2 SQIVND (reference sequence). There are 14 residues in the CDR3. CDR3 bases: TGTGCCAGTAGTACCCACCGGGGTAGCTACGAGCAGTACTTC. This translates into CASSTHRGSYEQYF.

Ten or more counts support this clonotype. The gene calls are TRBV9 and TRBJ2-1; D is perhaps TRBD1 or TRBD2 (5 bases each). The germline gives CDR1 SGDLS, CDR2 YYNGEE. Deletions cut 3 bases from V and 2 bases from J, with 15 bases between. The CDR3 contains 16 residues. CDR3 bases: TGTGCCAGCAGCGCCGGGTTGGGACCCCCCTACAATGAGCAGTTCTTC. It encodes CASSAGLGPPYNEQFF.

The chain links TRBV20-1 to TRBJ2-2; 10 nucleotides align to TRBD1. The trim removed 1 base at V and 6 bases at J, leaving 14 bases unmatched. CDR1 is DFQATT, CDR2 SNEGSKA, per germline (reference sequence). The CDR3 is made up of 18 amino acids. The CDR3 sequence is CSARGHPRTGGYAGELFF. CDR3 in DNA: TGCAGTGCTAGAGGCCATCCCCGGACAGGGGGTTACGCCGGGGAGCTGTTTTTT.

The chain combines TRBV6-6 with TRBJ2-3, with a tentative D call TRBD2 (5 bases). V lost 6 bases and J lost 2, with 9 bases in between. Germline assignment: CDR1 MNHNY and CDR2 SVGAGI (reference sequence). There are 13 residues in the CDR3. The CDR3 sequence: CASSRRNTDTQYF. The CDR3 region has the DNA TGTGCCAGCAGCCGGAGGAACACAGATACGCAGTATTTT.

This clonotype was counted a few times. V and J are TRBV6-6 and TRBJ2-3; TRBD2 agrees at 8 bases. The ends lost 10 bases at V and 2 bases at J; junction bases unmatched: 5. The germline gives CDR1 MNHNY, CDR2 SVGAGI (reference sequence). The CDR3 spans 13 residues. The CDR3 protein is CATRGGYTDTQYF. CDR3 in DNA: TGTGCCACCCGGGGGGGTTACACAGATACGCAGTATTTT.

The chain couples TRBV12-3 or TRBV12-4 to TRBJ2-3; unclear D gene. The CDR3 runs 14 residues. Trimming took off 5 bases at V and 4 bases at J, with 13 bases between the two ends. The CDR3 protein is CASSPTISPDTQYF. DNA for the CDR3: TGTGCCAGCAGTCCGACGATCTCCCCAGATACGCAGTATTTT.

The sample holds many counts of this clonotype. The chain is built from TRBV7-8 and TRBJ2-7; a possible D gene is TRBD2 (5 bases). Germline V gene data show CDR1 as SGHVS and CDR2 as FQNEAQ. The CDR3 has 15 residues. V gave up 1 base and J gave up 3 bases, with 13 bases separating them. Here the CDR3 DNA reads TGTGCCAGCAGCTTAGGAACTAGAGAGCACTACGAGCAGTACTTC. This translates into CASSLGTREHYEQYF.

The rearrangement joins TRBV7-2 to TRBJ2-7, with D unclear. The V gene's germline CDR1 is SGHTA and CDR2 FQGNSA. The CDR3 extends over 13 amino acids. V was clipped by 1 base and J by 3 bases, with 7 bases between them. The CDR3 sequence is CASSLGPNYEQYF. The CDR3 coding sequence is TGTGCCAGCAGCTTAGGACCCAACTACGAGCAGTACTTC.

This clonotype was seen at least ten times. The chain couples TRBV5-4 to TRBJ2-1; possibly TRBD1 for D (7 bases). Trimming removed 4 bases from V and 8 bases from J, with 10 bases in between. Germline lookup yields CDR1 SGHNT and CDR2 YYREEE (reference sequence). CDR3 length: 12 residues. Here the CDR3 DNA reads TGTGCCAGCAGCGCGGGACAGCATGAGCAGTTCTTC. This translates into CASSAGQHEQFF.